These 13 T cell receptor beta chains share one sample of origin, sequenced in a study of beta chain features in type 1 diabetes. The investigators reverse transcribed all of the isolated RNA, so they sequenced expressed TCRB transcripts. The protocol was immunoSEQ multiplex PCR, while the TCRdb copy is restricted to in-frame clones and leaves out a portion. Found here are fewer than 900,000 clones, roughly 15% of them singletons; the top ten hold about 0.02%. Sequencing was performed on naive CD4+ T cells from blood. Source of these receptors: a woman under 30 in good health.

This clone was recorded a few times. The gene calls are TRBV28 and TRBJ1-1, with a tentative D call TRBD1 (5 bases). The CDR3 runs 15 residues. Trimming removed 2 bases at V and 1 base at J, with 11 bases between. CDR1 and CDR2 (germline): MDHEN, SYDVKM. CDR3 amino acids: CASSLPGTSNTEAFF. The CDR3 DNA reads as TGTGCCAGCAGTTTACCCGGGACCTCGAACACTGAAGCTTTCTTT. The full variable domain, rest sourced from reference TRBV28 and TRBJ1-1, is DVKVTQSSRYLVKRTGEKVFLECVQDMDHENMFWYRQDPGLGLRLIYFSYDVKMKEKGDIPEGYSVSREKKERFSLILESASTNQTSMYLCASSLPGTSNTEAFFGQGTRLTVV.

This clone has a handful of counts. This chain links TRBV29-1 with TRBJ2-1, with D tentatively TRBD1 (5 bases). The CDR3 extends over 13 amino acids. Germline V gene sequence: CDR1 SQVTM, CDR2 ANQGSEA. V lost 4 bases and J 3 bases, leaving 10 bases between the germline ends. CDR3 residues: CSVGWQGYNEQFF. In DNA form, the CDR3 reads TGCAGCGTTGGTTGGCAGGGCTACAATGAGCAGTTCTTC.

This clone was observed a handful of times. The CDR3 here is CASSLFGSDTQYF. The CDR3 bases are TGTGCCAGCAGTTTATTCGGGTCAGATACGCAGTATTTT. The V gene is TRBV28, the J gene TRBJ2-3; D not certain. Germline assignment: CDR1 MDHEN and CDR2 SYDVKM. The CDR3 sequence is 13 residues long. Trimming left V 1 base short and J 4 bases short, with 6 bases between.

Points on this clone: Other DNA sequences within the sample encode an identical CDR3. The CDR3 sequence: CASSLDGRNTGELFF. The CDR3 DNA sequence: TGTGCCAGCAGCTTGGACGGAAGGAACACCGGGGAGCTGTTTTTT. The chain uses TRBV7-9 and TRBJ2-2; no clear D. In germline, CDR1 is SEHNR, CDR2 FQNEAQ (reference sequence). Trimming took off 3 bases at V and 1 base at J, with 9 bases between the two ends. The CDR3 spans 15 residues.

This clone occurred once. This chain connects TRBV28 to TRBJ2-5, with no clear D. From germline, CDR1 is MDHEN and CDR2 SYDVKM. With 2 bases removed from V and 5 bases from J, the gap between germline ends came to 9 bases. This CDR3 contains 13 residues. The CDR3 DNA is TGTGCCAGCAGTTTAAGTTTGAGGGAGACCCAGTACTTC. Encoded protein: CASSLSLRETQYF.

This chain links TRBV4-3 with TRBJ1-5; 7 positions match TRBD1. This CDR3 is built from 16 residues. Trimming cost V 2 bases and J 5 bases; bases outside gene matches: 9. Germline CDR1 LGHNA, CDR2 YSLEER. CDR3 loop: CASSQRWDSAYQPQHF. CDR3 DNA: TGCGCCAGCAGCCAAAGGTGGGACAGTGCTTATCAGCCCCAGCATTTT.

This clone was found a few times. This specimen includes other DNA sequences encoding the same CDR3. The rearrangement uses TRBV5-8 and TRBJ1-5; D not resolved. This CDR3 region has 13 residues. V gave up 0 bases and J gave up 3 bases, with 4 bases separating them. Germline assignment: CDR1 SGHTS and CDR2 YDEGEE. This chain's CDR3 is CASSLVHNQPQHF. CDR3 coding DNA: TGTGCCAGCAGCTTGGTTCACAATCAGCCCCAGCATTTT.

This clone was picked up a small number of times. The chain is built from TRBV4-1 and TRBJ1-1; D ambiguous. This CDR3 spans 13 amino acids. Trimming took 5 bases from V and 1 from J, leaving 8 bases between them. From germline, CDR1 is MGHRA and CDR2 YSYEKL. The CDR3 spells CASSVQRNTEAFF. The CDR3 coding sequence is TGCGCCAGCAGCGTACAGAGGAACACTGAAGCTTTCTTT.

The chain joins TRBV7-9 to TRBJ2-1, with a tentative D call TRBD2 (5 bases). Trimming removed 3 bases at V and 7 bases at J, with 10 bases between. This CDR3 region has 13 residues. Germline V gene sequence: CDR1 SEHNR, CDR2 FQNEAQ (reference sequence). DNA for the CDR3: TGTGCCAGCAGCTTCCGTAGAGGGAATGAGCAGTTCTTC. This sequence encodes CASSFRRGNEQFF.

This clone came up a few times. The J gene is TRBJ1-5, the V gene TRBV27, with 9 positions matching TRBD1. V lost 6 bases, J lost 2 bases, and 11 bases stayed unmatched. Germline loops: CDR1 MNHEY, CDR2 SMNVEV (reference sequence). This CDR3 comprises 17 residues. The CDR3 coding sequence is TGTGCCAGCAGCCCCCAAGGTCGGGACAGGGGCAATCAGCCCCAGCATTTT. Its translation: CASSPQGRDRGNQPQHF.

The rearrangement uses TRBV4-3 and TRBJ2-1, with 7 bases identical to TRBD2. The CDR3 has 19 amino acids. Germline V CDR1 and CDR2: LGHNA, YSLEER. V shed 0 bases and J 0 bases; nucleotides not matched to a gene: 11. Here the CDR3 DNA reads TGCGCCAGCAGCCAAGAAGGGGTGCGGGGGAGCGGCTCCTACAATGAGCAGTTCTTC. Its translation: CASSQEGVRGSGSYNEQFF.

This clone was recorded many times. The CDR3 sequence: CASSPRVAGNIQYF. The DNA of the CDR3 is TGTGCCAGCAGCCCTAGGGTGGCCGGGAACATTCAGTACTTC. The rearrangement joins TRBV14 to TRBJ2-4; no reliable D call. The germline CDR1 and CDR2 sequences are SGHDN and FVKESK. Trimming left V 4 bases short and J 7 bases short, with 14 bases between. This CDR3 has 14 residues.

This clone appeared a few times. The genes are TRBV5-1 and TRBJ2-3; 9 bases line up with TRBD1. J lost 4 bases, V lost 7 bases, and 4 bases had no gene match. There are 13 residues in the CDR3. Looked up from germline, CDR1 is SGHRS and CDR2 is YFSETQ. CDR3 nucleotides: TGCGCCAGCGGGGACAGGGTGTCAGATACGCAGTATTTT. Translated: CASGDRVSDTQYF.